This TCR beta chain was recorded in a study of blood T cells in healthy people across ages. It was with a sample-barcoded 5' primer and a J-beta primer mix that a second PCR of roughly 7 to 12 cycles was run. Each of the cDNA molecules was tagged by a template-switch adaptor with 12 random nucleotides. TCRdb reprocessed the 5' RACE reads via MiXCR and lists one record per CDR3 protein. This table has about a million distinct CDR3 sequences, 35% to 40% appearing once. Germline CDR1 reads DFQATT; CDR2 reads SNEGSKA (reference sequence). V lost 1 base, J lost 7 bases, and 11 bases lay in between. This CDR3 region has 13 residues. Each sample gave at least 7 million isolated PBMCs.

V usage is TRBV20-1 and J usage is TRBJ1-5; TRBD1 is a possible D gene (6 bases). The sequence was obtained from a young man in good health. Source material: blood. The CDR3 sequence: CSARARGGQPQHF. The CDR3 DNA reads TGCAGTGCTAGAGCCAGGGGAGGCCAGCCCCAGCATTTT.